The 18 T cell receptor beta chains given below trace back to one sample, sequenced in a study of blood T cell repertoires in COVID-19. Here immunoSEQ multiplex PCR was the method, and the copy in TCRdb shows in-frame clones only, minus some. The top ten hold roughly 2.3% of the sample, which has about 160,000 clones, about nine tenths seen once. The sample consisted of peripheral blood. These receptors came from a man younger than 35 with acute or convalescent COVID-19.

This rearrangement joins TRBV5-1 to TRBJ1-4, with D uncertain. The germline gives CDR1 SGHRS, CDR2 YFSETQ. This CDR3 has 14 amino acids. V dropped 1 base and J dropped 4 bases, with 8 bases sitting between them. The DNA for the CDR3 is TGCGCCAGCAGCTTGAACAGCCTTAATGAAAAACTGTTTTTT. The encoded protein is CASSLNSLNEKLFF.

V gene TRBV19 combines with J gene TRBJ2-1, with TRBD1 matching over 8 bases. V lost 2 bases and J lost 15; bases outside the gene matches: 3. The CDR3 has 11 residues. The germline gives CDR1 LNHDA, CDR2 SQIVND (reference sequence). CDR3 sequence: CASSIQGAVFF. CDR3 coding DNA: TGTGCCAGTAGTATACAGGGGGCCGTGTTCTTC.

The chain links TRBV15 to TRBJ1-1; a possible D gene is TRBD1 (5 bases). Trimming stripped 4 bases from V and 5 bases from J, with 14 bases between. This CDR3 spans 14 amino acids. Germline V CDR1 and CDR2: LNHNV, YYDKDF (reference sequence). The CDR3 coding sequence is TGTGCCACCAGCATCCCAGGGAGGTGGACTGAAGCTTTCTTT. Its translation: CATSIPGRWTEAFF. The full variable domain, completed using reference TRBV15 and TRBJ1-1, is DAMVIQNPRYQVTQFGKPVTLSCSQTLNHNVMYWYQQKSSQAPKLLFHYYDKDFNNEADTPDNFQSRRPNTSFCFLDIRSPGLGDTAMYLCATSIPGRWTEAFFGQGTRLTVV.

This chain connects TRBV29-1 to TRBJ1-3; unclear D gene. Germline V CDR1 and CDR2: SQVTM, ANQGSEA. CDR3 length equals 15 residues. The V and J ends lost 4 bases and 3 bases respectively, with 16 bases between them. For the CDR3, the DNA is TGCAGCGTTGTTGCTGGGGAGGGCTATGGAAACACCATATATTTT. Protein sequence: CSVVAGEGYGNTIYF.

The CDR3 DNA sequence: TGTGCCAGTAGTCCGGCGGGGGTTGAGCAGTTCTTC. This sequence encodes CASSPAGVEQFF. J is TRBJ2-1 and V is TRBV19, with 7 bases fitting TRBD2. The CDR3 spans 12 residues. CDR1 and CDR2 (germline): LNHDA, SQIVND (reference sequence). Trimming cost V 5 bases and J 9 bases; bases outside gene matches: 4.

This clone was counted a few times. The chain joins TRBV5-1 to TRBJ2-3; 9 nucleotides line up with TRBD2. This CDR3 contains 15 residues. The trim removed 8 bases at V and 4 bases at J, leaving 11 bases unmatched. CDR1 and CDR2 (germline): SGHRS, YFSETQ. CDR3 sequence (DNA): TGCGCCAGAGTAGCTAGCGGGGAGGGATCAGATACGCAGTATTTT. Its protein is CARVASGEGSDTQYF.

V usage is TRBV5-1 and J usage is TRBJ2-3; 8 nucleotides align to TRBD1. From germline, CDR1 is SGHRS and CDR2 YFSETQ. This CDR3 has 15 residues. V was pared by 1 base and J by 5 bases, with 6 bases of the junction left unmatched. The CDR3 DNA sequence: TGCGCCAGCAGCTTGCAGGGGGCTGGAGGAGATACGCAGTATTTT. It codes for CASSLQGAGGDTQYF. Full variable domain (outside the CDR3, taken from reference TRBV5-1 and TRBJ2-3): KAGVTQTPRYLIKTRGQQVTLSCSPISGHRSVSWYQQTPGQGLQFLFEYFSETQRNKGNFPGRFSGRQFSNSRSEMNVSTLELGDSALYLCASSLQGAGGDTQYFGPGTRLTVL.

This chain connects TRBV19 to TRBJ2-1; 9 bases match TRBD1. The germline V gene has CDR1 LNHDA and CDR2 SQIVND (reference sequence). J was trimmed by 5 bases and V by 2 bases; bases with no gene match: 4. The CDR3 length is 15 residues. CDR3 coding DNA: TGTGCCAGTAGTATATTGGGGACAGGGAACAATGAGCAGTTCTTC. Its translation is CASSILGTGNNEQFF.

The gene calls are TRBV2 and TRBJ2-2; D gene uncertain. Germline V gene data show CDR1 as SNHLY and CDR2 as FYNNEI. Deletions cut 4 bases from V and 3 bases from J, with 21 bases between. The CDR3 consists of 18 residues. The CDR3 coding sequence is TGTGCCAGCAGTGGCCGGAGACGGCTAATCGAGGACACCGGGGAGCTGTTTTTT. This translates into CASSGRRRLIEDTGELFF. Variable domain in full (rest from reference TRBV2 and TRBJ2-2): EPEVTQTPSHQVTQMGQEVILRCVPISNHLYFYWYRQILGQKVEFLVSFYNNEISEKSEIFDDQFSVERPDGSNFTLKIRSTKLEDSAMYFCASSGRRRLIEDTGELFFGEGSRLTVL.

This clone is a singleton in its sample. The chain has TRBV6-2 or TRBV6-3 and TRBJ2-1; 7 nucleotides match TRBD1. The germline gives CDR1 MNHEY, CDR2 SVGEGT. V trimming: 6 bases; J trimming: 5 bases; junction bases outside the gene matches: 7. The CDR3 is 14 amino acids. CDR3 coding DNA: TGTGCCAGCAGCCTAGGGACAGCCCACAATGAGCAGTTCTTC. This translates into CASSLGTAHNEQFF.

About this clone itself: This sample also contains other DNA sequences that code for the same CDR3. The chain is built from TRBV2 and TRBJ1-5, with 10 bases fitting TRBD1. This CDR3 contains 13 residues. Germline trimming cut 6 bases from V and 7 bases from J; bases unmatched to any gene: 3. The germline gives CDR1 SNHLY, CDR2 FYNNEI. CDR3 in amino acids: CASSGTGDQPQHF. The DNA for the CDR3 is TGTGCCAGCAGCGGGACAGGGGACCAGCCCCAGCATTTT.

Note on this clone: The junction and the germline gene differ at one end; a read error may be behind it. The same CDR3 can be traced to other DNA sequences in this sample. Written as DNA, the CDR3 is TGCGCCAGCAAGGTGGGGCAACTCTCTGGAAACACCATATATTTT. This sequence encodes CASKVGQLSGNTIYF. J is TRBJ1-3 and V is TRBV6-5, with D perhaps TRBD1 (5 bases). The CDR3 length is 15 residues. Germline V lookup: CDR1 MNHEY, CDR2 SVGAGI.

The chain uses TRBV4-1 and TRBJ2-2; D is uncertain. The CDR3 has 16 amino acids. The ends were cut back, 0 bases at V and 4 bases at J, with 12 bases in the middle. Germline lookup yields CDR1 MGHRA and CDR2 YSYEKL. Written as DNA, the CDR3 is TGCGCCAGCAGCCAAGATCTTGGGCAGATCACCGGGGAGCTGTTTTTT. It specifies CASSQDLGQITGELFF.

The chain recombines TRBV7-2 with TRBJ2-7; 9 bases fit TRBD1. Trimming took 4 bases from V and 3 from J; bases not matched to a gene: 4. Germline CDR1 is SGHTA and CDR2 is FQGNSA. The CDR3 runs to 14 residues. CDR3 region: CASSSGQGIYEQYF. CDR3 nucleotides: TGTGCCAGCAGCTCCGGACAGGGGATCTACGAGCAGTACTTC.

The table lists this clone with a few counts. This chain links TRBV20-1 with TRBJ1-1, with D possibly TRBD1 on 5 matching bases. This CDR3 region has 11 residues. Germline V CDR1 and CDR2: DFQATT, SNEGSKA (reference sequence). The CDR3 reads CSTGDGPEAFF. CDR3 in DNA: TGCAGCACAGGCGACGGGCCTGAAGCTTTCTTT.

This chain uses TRBV19 with TRBJ2-5, with 11 positions matching TRBD1. Losses at the gene ends were 3 bases for V and 5 bases for J; bases not matched to a gene: 14. In germline, CDR1 is LNHDA, CDR2 SQIVND (reference sequence). There are 18 residues in the CDR3. The CDR3 spells CASSIGVRTGGRMETQYF. The CDR3 nucleotides read TGTGCCAGTAGTATTGGCGTCCGGACAGGGGGCAGGATGGAGACCCAGTACTTC.

This clone was counted once. The rearrangement uses TRBV5-1 and TRBJ1-5; the D gene is possibly TRBD1 (6 bases). V gave up 4 bases and J gave up 9 bases, with 20 bases separating them. There are 15 residues in the CDR3. CDR1 is SGHRS, CDR2 YFSETQ, per germline. CDR3 bases: TGCGCCAGCAGCCCTGGGGCAGGGGCCTCTTGGCCCCAGCATTTT. Translating it yields CASSPGAGASWPQHF.

The rearrangement uses TRBV2 and TRBJ1-5; no reliable D call. CDR1 is SNHLY and CDR2 is FYNNEI in the germline V gene. The CDR3 is 11 residues long. The germline V and J ends were trimmed by 6 bases and 5 bases, with 5 bases remaining between them. The CDR3 protein is CASSLDQPQHF. CDR3 sequence (DNA): TGTGCCAGCAGCCTAGATCAGCCCCAGCATTTT.